Below are 29 T cell receptor beta chains sequenced from a single sample in a study of memory CD4+ T cells and cytomegalovirus serostatus. The assay was immunoSEQ multiplex PCR, and TCRdb's table has in-frame clones only and misses some. The data hold tens of thousands of clones, with roughly 76% observed a single time. Single viable CD3+CD4+CD8-CD45RO+ cells were sorted as the memory CD4+ T cells. Source material: memory CD4+ T cells from blood. These receptors were collected from an adult in good health and CMV-seropositive.

This CDR3 is CASSEGGTGGYEQFF. The CDR3 DNA sequence: TGTGCCAGCAGTGAAGGGGGGACAGGGGGCTATGAGCAGTTCTTC. The chain recombines TRBV6-1 with TRBJ2-1; TRBD1 matches at 12 bases. The junction had 3 bases not matched to a gene; V was cut back by 1 base and J by 8 bases. The CDR3 sequence is 15 residues long. Germline V gives CDR1 MNHNS, CDR2 SASEGT.

This clone was found a few times. This rearrangement joins TRBV7-9 to TRBJ2-7; the match to TRBD2 covers 12 bases. The CDR3 runs 16 residues. In germline, CDR1 is SEHNR, CDR2 FQNEAQ (reference sequence). V was pared by 1 base and J by 5 bases, with 6 bases of the junction left unmatched. CDR3 loop: CASSLELAGGMNEQYF. DNA of the CDR3: TGTGCCAGCAGCTTAGAGCTAGCGGGAGGGATGAACGAGCAGTACTTC.

The chain combines TRBV29-1 with TRBJ1-2; D possibly corresponds to TRBD1 (5 bases). The germline CDR1 and CDR2 sequences are SQVTM and ANQGSEA. The CDR3 spans 12 residues. V gave up 4 bases and J gave up 7 bases, with 13 bases separating them. CDR3 loop: CSVAGRRGGYTF. CDR3 DNA: TGCAGCGTTGCAGGGAGGCGGGGTGGCTACACCTTC.

This clone was seen once. The CDR3 DNA sequence: TGTGCCAGCAGCCCGGGAGGGAGGGCTAGCACAGATACGCAGTATTTT. Its protein product is CASSPGGRASTDTQYF. This chain links TRBV4-2 with TRBJ2-3; 8 nucleotides align to TRBD2. Trimming cost V 4 bases and J 0 bases; bases outside gene matches: 6. The CDR3 loop spans 16 amino acids. Germline V gene lookup returns CDR1 LGHNA and CDR2 YNFKEQ.

V usage is TRBV4-2 and J usage is TRBJ2-2; 8 positions agree with TRBD2. This CDR3 has 15 amino acids. V lost 4 bases, J lost 3 bases, and 4 bases stayed unmatched. Germline CDR1 and CDR2: LGHNA and YNFKEQ. This CDR3 reads CASSPGGGYTGELFF. CDR3 nucleotides: TGTGCCAGCAGCCCAGGCGGGGGGTACACCGGGGAGCTGTTTTTT.

The CDR3 loop is CASSDDVYSGNTIYF. The CDR3 DNA is TGTGCCAGCAGCGATGACGTCTACTCTGGAAACACCATATATTTT. The chain has TRBV7-2 and TRBJ1-3; no definite D call. CDR1 SGHTA and CDR2 FQGNSA come from the germline V gene. Trimming removed 5 bases from V and 0 bases from J, with 11 bases in between. There are 15 residues in the CDR3.

The chain links TRBV5-6 to TRBJ1-3; D uncertain. CDR3 length equals 13 residues. Germline loops: CDR1 SGHDT, CDR2 YYEEEE. The V end was cut by 2 bases, the J end by 1 base, with 4 bases between. CDR3 amino acids: CASSLPSGNTIYF. The CDR3 coding sequence is TGTGCCAGCAGCTTACCATCTGGAAACACCATATATTTT.

V is TRBV13 and J is TRBJ1-1; D uncertain. Trimming left V 5 bases short and J 14 bases short, with 21 bases between. Germline lookup yields CDR1 PRHDT and CDR2 FYEKMQ (reference sequence). The CDR3 has 13 amino acids. The CDR3 spells CASSLQFVQVVFF. DNA of the CDR3: TGTGCCAGCAGCCTTCAGTTTGTTCAGGTTGTGTTCTTT.

CDR3 bases: TGCGCCAGCAGCTTGGGGGCGGGGGAAAATACGCAGTATTTT. Residues: CASSLGAGENTQYF. The chain is built from TRBV5-1 and TRBJ2-3; 7 bases match TRBD2. This CDR3 contains 14 residues. V lost 0 bases, J lost 7 bases, and 5 bases stayed unmatched. Germline CDR1 reads SGHRS; CDR2 reads YFSETQ. The entire variable domain, with the rest obtained from reference TRBV5-1 and TRBJ2-3, is as follows: KAGVTQTPRYLIKTRGQQVTLSCSPISGHRSVSWYQQTPGQGLQFLFEYFSETQRNKGNFPGRFSGRQFSNSRSEMNVSTLELGDSALYLCASSLGAGENTQYFGPGTRLTVL.

The CDR3 spells CASSVAIRQQETQYF. The DNA of the CDR3 is TGTGCCAGCAGCGTAGCGATCCGTCAACAAGAGACCCAGTACTTC. The chain links TRBV9 to TRBJ2-5, with D hard to call. CDR3 length equals 15 residues. Germline assignment: CDR1 SGDLS and CDR2 YYNGEE. V lost 0 bases and J 2 bases, leaving 11 bases between the germline ends.

The chain employs TRBV6-6 and TRBJ1-5; no clear D. V dropped 5 bases and J dropped 3 bases, with 11 bases sitting between them. This CDR3 has 14 residues. CDR1 is MNHNY and CDR2 is SVGAGI in the germline V gene (reference sequence). Here the CDR3 reads CASSLVGDNQPQHF. In DNA, the CDR3 is TGTGCCAGCAGTCTGGTGGGAGACAATCAGCCCCAGCATTTT.

The rearrangement joins TRBV7-9 to TRBJ1-3; D unclear. Per germline, CDR1 SEHNR and CDR2 FQNEAQ (reference sequence). The CDR3 sequence is 14 residues long. With 8 bases removed from V and 3 bases from J, the gap between germline ends came to 14 bases. Here the CDR3 DNA reads TGTGCCAGCGCCGTCGCTCACATTGGAAACACCATATATTTT. It translates to CASAVAHIGNTIYF.

V is TRBV5-6 and J is TRBJ2-3; 9 nucleotides match TRBD2. Looked up from germline, CDR1 is SGHDT and CDR2 is YYEEEE. With V trimmed by 4 bases and J by 3 bases, 9 bases remained unmatched. CDR3 length equals 16 residues. The CDR3 spells CASSSRAGGPTDTQYF. As DNA, the CDR3 is TGTGCCAGCAGCAGCCGAGCGGGGGGCCCGACAGATACGCAGTATTTT.

The chain uses TRBV5-1 and TRBJ1-4; D is unclear. In germline, CDR1 is SGHRS, CDR2 YFSETQ. V shed 0 bases and J shed 10 bases, with 10 bases lying between them. This CDR3 has 13 residues. The CDR3 is CASSLEPAGKLFF. The CDR3 DNA is TGCGCCAGCAGCTTGGAACCAGCGGGAAAACTGTTTTTT.

The rearrangement links TRBV7-2 to TRBJ2-5, with 7 bases fitting TRBD2. Germline V lookup: CDR1 SGHTA, CDR2 FQGNSA. Trimming removed 6 bases from V and 5 bases from J; junction bases left unmatched: 6. CDR3 size: 13 residues. CDR3 loop: CASRLSGSETQYF. CDR3 DNA: TGTGCCAGCAGACTTAGCGGGTCGGAGACCCAGTACTTC. Filled out from reference TRBV7-2 and TRBJ2-5, the complete variable domain reads GAGVSQSPSNKVTEKGKDVELRCDPISGHTALYWYRQSLGQGLEFLIYFQGNSAPDKSGLPSDRFSAERTGGSVSTLTIQRTQQEDSAVYLCASRLSGSETQYFGPGTRLLVL.

The rearrangement uses TRBV7-3 and TRBJ2-2; TRBD1 is a possible D gene (6 bases). The CDR3 covers 15 residues. Germline V lookup: CDR1 SGHTA, CDR2 FQGTGA. With 6 bases removed from V and 2 bases from J, the gap between germline ends came to 13 bases. CDR3 nucleotides: TGTGCCAGCAGTTATACAGGGCCCAACACCGGGGAGCTGTTTTTT. It yields the protein CASSYTGPNTGELFF.

The chain links TRBV6-1 to TRBJ2-5; 10 nucleotides line up with TRBD2. This CDR3 contains 14 residues. In germline, CDR1 is MNHNS, CDR2 SASEGT. J lost 5 bases, V lost 2 bases, and 2 bases had no gene match. Here the CDR3 reads CASSESGGDETQYF. CDR3 sequence (DNA): TGTGCCAGCAGTGAAAGCGGGGGGGATGAGACCCAGTACTTC.

V usage is TRBV10-3 and J usage is TRBJ1-5, with D possibly TRBD1 on 5 matching bases. Trimming shortened V by 0 bases and J by 7 bases, and 13 bases separated the two germline ends. This CDR3 is 15 amino acids long. Germline V gene lookup returns CDR1 ENHRY and CDR2 SYGVKD. CDR3 in DNA: TGTGCCATCAGTGAGTCGATTTCGGGGCAGCAGCCCCAGCATTTT. Residues: CAISESISGQQPQHF.

This clone occurred a few times. The chain couples TRBV19 to TRBJ2-7; TRBD1 aligns across 10 bases. Germline values: CDR1 LNHDA, CDR2 SQIVND (reference sequence). J was trimmed by 3 bases and V by 5 bases; bases with no gene match: 4. This CDR3 has 14 amino acids. The CDR3 DNA follows: TGTGCCAGTAGTCTCCGGACAGGGGGCTACGAGCAGTACTTC. It is translated as CASSLRTGGYEQYF.

The V and J genes are TRBV7-2 and TRBJ1-4; D gene uncertain. The V gene's germline CDR1 is SGHTA and CDR2 FQGNSA. V was shortened by 1 base and J by 6 bases, with 12 bases between the two germline ends. The CDR3 totals 15 residues. The chain's CDR3 is CASSLVWQKDEKLFF. The DNA for the CDR3 is TGTGCCAGCAGCTTAGTATGGCAGAAAGATGAAAAACTGTTTTTT.

The V and J genes are TRBV7-2 and TRBJ2-1; 10 positions agree with TRBD2. Per germline, CDR1 SGHTA and CDR2 FQGNSA. The V segment lost 3 bases and the J segment 6 bases; nucleotides outside the gene matches: 11. The CDR3 runs to 17 residues. The CDR3 loop reads CASSFPTSGYSGNEQFF. CDR3 DNA: TGTGCCAGCAGCTTCCCGACTAGCGGGTACTCGGGCAATGAGCAGTTCTTC.

The chain has TRBV9 and TRBJ1-4; the D gene is possibly TRBD1 (6 bases). V was trimmed by 4 bases and J by 3 bases, leaving 13 bases between them. The germline gives CDR1 SGDLS, CDR2 YYNGEE. The CDR3 has 15 amino acids. The CDR3 DNA is TGTGCCAGCAGCCAAACACAGGGACCTAATGAAAAACTGTTTTTT. As protein: CASSQTQGPNEKLFF.

The chain links TRBV19 to TRBJ1-4, with D maybe TRBD1 (6 bases). Trimming left V 6 bases short and J 7 bases short, with 15 bases between. The length of the CDR3 is 14 residues. Germline-derived CDR1 and CDR2 are LNHDA and SQIVND (reference sequence). The CDR3: CASRETGQGEKLFF. The CDR3 region has the DNA TGTGCCAGTAGAGAGACAGGTCAAGGTGAAAAACTGTTTTTT.

The chain recombines TRBV9 with TRBJ1-1; D is unresolved. V was shortened by 0 bases and J by 2 bases, with 8 bases between the two germline ends. CDR1 is SGDLS and CDR2 is YYNGEE in the germline V gene. The CDR3 runs 14 residues. The CDR3 DNA is TGTGCCAGCAGCGTAGTCGCAGGAAACACTGAAGCTTTCTTT. Protein sequence: CASSVVAGNTEAFF.

The chain links TRBV27 to TRBJ2-5, with D possibly being TRBD1 or TRBD2 (5 bases each). V lost 4 bases and J lost 1, with 13 bases in between. Germline CDR1 and CDR2: MNHEY and SMNVEV (reference sequence). The CDR3 is 15 amino acids. The CDR3, as DNA: TGTGCCAGCAGTTCCAGTTGGGGGAGCCAAGAGACCCAGTACTTC. Translating gives CASSSSWGSQETQYF.

The V call is TRBV19, the J call TRBJ1-5; D might be TRBD1 (5 bases). Germline V gene data show CDR1 as LNHDA and CDR2 as SQIVND (reference sequence). This CDR3 is 16 amino acids long. V was trimmed by 3 bases and J by 2 bases, leaving 14 bases between them. In DNA, the CDR3 is TGTGCCAGTAGTATGGGCCGGGGGAACCGCAATCAGCCCCAGCATTTT. Protein product: CASSMGRGNRNQPQHF.

This clone was seen a few times. The chain has TRBV4-2 and TRBJ1-3; D not resolved. Trimming shortened V by 1 base and J by 1 base, and 14 bases separated the two germline ends. The germline V gene has CDR1 LGHNA and CDR2 YNFKEQ. This CDR3 spans 17 amino acids. CDR3 nucleotides: TGTGCCAGCAGCCAAGTTCCCCCGTTGGGGTCTGGAAACACCATATATTTT. It yields the protein CASSQVPPLGSGNTIYF.

The chain combines TRBV11-1 with TRBJ1-1; D uncertain. Germline-derived CDR1 and CDR2 are SGHAT and FQDESV (reference sequence). V was clipped by 2 bases and J by 1 base, with 5 bases between them. CDR3 size: 13 residues. The CDR3 bases are TGTGCCAGCAGCTTAATAAGGAACACTGAAGCTTTCTTT. This translates into CASSLIRNTEAFF.

The chain couples TRBV6-5 to TRBJ2-7, with D possibly TRBD2 on 5 matching bases. The CDR3 length is 14 residues. The V gene's germline CDR1 is MNHEY and CDR2 SVGAGI. V gave up 5 bases and J gave up 0 bases, with 11 bases separating them. CDR3 nucleotide sequence: TGTGCCAGCAGTCAGGAGCGGTACTCCTACGAGCAGTACTTC. Protein sequence: CASSQERYSYEQYF.